This TCR beta chain was sequenced during a study of T-cell reconstitution after alpha-beta-depleted transplantation in children (dated by TCRdb to 2016 to 2018). With respect to the entire study: Using TCR repertoire profiling, the study quantitatively followed how T-cell immune reconstitution unfolded in children after TCRalphabeta/CD19-depleted allogeneic hematopoietic cell transplantation. General findings and caveats noted by the study authors: In some patients, high TCRbeta diversity at day 60 was attributed to recipient T cells and intrathymic progenitors that had survived conditioning. Hyperexpanded clone frequencies declined over subsequent months; after one year, T-cell counts and TCRbeta diversity were mostly attributed to newly produced T cells. Apparently early alphabetaT-cell count recovery about two months after transplant reportedly relied on only several hundred rapidly expanded clones derived from non-depleted graft cells.

Including cysteine and phenylalanine, the CDR3 has 18 amino acids. Just CDR3 DNA is preserved here, 54 bases in frame from base 1. The germline V gene yields SNHLY for CDR1 and FYNNEI for CDR2. V was cut back by 0 bases and J by 0 bases, leaving a gap of 15 bases between them. Sample treatment or condition, as interpreted from the label and publication: allogeneic hematopoietic cell transplantation with graft depleted of TCRalphabeta T cells and CD19 B cells. Transplant recipients were children who received TCRalphabeta/CD19-depleted allogeneic hematopoietic cell grafts. About this clonotype: Its antigen is currently not known. Nothing much larger sits one base from this clone, and base qualities are not available.

The library was prepared using PCR. The sequencing machine was an Illumina HiSeq 2500. TCR library preparation used molecular barcoding, with unique molecular identifiers applied to normalize quantification of the TCRbeta repertoire. TCRdb handled the public reads itself, with Q25 trimming in fastp and clone calling in MiXCR, and kept productive beta chains. Under each unique CDR3 protein, matching rows form one entry showing the most common genes and DNA. The sample yields fewer than 750,000 distinct CDR3 sequences; roughly 30% were counted once. 36% of the sample lies in the top ten. The chain was built from TRBV2 and TRBJ2-4; TRBD2 could be the D gene, as 6 bases match. This receptor was taken from a boy under three years old with Wiskott-Aldrich syndrome, due to receive a stem cell transplant. This sample comprised PBMCs, obtained before TCRalphabeta/CD19-depleted stem cell transplant. The CDR3 region: CASSEALRGRTAKNIQYF. The DNA sequence reads TGTGCCAGCAGTGAAGCGCTTCGAGGGAGGACAGCCAAAAACATTCAGTACTTC.